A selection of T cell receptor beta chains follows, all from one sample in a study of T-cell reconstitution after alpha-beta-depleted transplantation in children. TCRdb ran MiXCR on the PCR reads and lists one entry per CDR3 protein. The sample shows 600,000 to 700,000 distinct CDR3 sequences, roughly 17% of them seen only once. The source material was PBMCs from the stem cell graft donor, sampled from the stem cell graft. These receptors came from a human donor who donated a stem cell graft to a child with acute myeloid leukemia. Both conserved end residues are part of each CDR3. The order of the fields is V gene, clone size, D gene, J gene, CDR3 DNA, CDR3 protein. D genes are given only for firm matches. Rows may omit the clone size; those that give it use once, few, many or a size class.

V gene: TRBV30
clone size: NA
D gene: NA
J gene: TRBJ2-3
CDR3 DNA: TGTGCCTGGAGTGTAGATAACACAGATACGCAGTATTTT
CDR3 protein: CAWSVDNTDTQYF

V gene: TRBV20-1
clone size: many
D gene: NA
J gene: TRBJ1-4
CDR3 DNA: TGCAGTGCTAGAGATAACTCTAATGAAAAACTGTTTTTT
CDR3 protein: CSARDNSNEKLFF

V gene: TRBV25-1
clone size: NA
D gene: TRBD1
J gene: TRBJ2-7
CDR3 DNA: TGTGCCAGCAGTGAATCGGGACAGCCGAGCTCCTACGAGCAGTACTTC
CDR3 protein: CASSESGQPSSYEQYF

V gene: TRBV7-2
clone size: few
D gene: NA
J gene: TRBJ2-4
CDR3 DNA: TGTGCCAGCAGCTTAGGCCAGGGGAGAGCCAAAAACATTCAGTACTTC
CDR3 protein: CASSLGQGRAKNIQYF

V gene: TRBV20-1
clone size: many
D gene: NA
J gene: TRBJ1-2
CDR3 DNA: TGCAGTGCTAGGGAGGGGGGTACCTATGGCTACACCTTC
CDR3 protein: CSAREGGTYGYTF

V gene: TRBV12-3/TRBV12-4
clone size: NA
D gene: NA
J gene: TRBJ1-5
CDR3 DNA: TGTGCCTCTGGAGGTGGACACCCCTATAGCAATCAGCCCCAGCATTTT
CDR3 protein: CASGGGHPYSNQPQHF

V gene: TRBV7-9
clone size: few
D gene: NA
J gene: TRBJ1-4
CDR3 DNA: TGTGCCAGCAGCTTAGTAATCGGAAAACTGTTTTTT
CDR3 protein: CASSLVIGKLFF

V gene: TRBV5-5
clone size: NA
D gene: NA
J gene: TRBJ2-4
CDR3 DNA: TGTGCCAGCAGCTCGACAGGTCACTTATCCGTAGCCAAAAACATTCAGTACTTC
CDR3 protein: CASSSTGHLSVAKNIQYF

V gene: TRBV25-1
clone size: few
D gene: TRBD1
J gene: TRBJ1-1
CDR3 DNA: TGTGCCAGCAGTGCAACCGGGACAGGGGTTGGTGAAGCTTTCTTT
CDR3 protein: CASSATGTGVGEAFF

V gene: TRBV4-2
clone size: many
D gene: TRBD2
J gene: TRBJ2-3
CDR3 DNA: TGTGCCAGCAGCCGGTCGGCGGGGGCGGGGGGAACAGATACGCAGTATTTT
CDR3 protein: CASSRSAGAGGTDTQYF

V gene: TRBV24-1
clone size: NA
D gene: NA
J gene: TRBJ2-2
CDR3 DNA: TGTGCCACCAGTCCCCGGGCGGCGGACGGGGAGCTGTTTTTT
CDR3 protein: CATSPRAADGELFF

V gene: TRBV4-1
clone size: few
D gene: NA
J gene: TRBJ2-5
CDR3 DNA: TGCGCCAGCAGCCTCGGGACTTTCGAAGAGACCCAGTACTTC
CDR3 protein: CASSLGTFEETQYF

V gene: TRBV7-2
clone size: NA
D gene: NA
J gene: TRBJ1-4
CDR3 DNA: TGTGCCAGCAGCCCCCTACAGGGATGGGATGAAAAACTGTTTTTT
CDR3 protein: CASSPLQGWDEKLFF

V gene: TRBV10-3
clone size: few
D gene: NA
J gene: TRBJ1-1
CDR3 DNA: TGTGCCATCAGTGAGTCGGGCAGGCTGAAAATGAACACTGAAGCTTTCTTT
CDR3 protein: CAISESGRLKMNTEAFF

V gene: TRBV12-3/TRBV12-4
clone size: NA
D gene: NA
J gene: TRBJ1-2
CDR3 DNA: TGTGCCAGCAGCCCGACCGGGACACAGTTTAACTATGGCTACACCTTC
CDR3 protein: CASSPTGTQFNYGYTF

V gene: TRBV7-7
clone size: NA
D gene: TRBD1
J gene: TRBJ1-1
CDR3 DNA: TGTGCCAGAGGGGGAGTCGGGCAGGGGGGGACTGAAGCTTTCTTT
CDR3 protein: CARGGVGQGGTEAFF

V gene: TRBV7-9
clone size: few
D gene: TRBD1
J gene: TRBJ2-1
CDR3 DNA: TGTGCCAGCAGCTCAAGGACAGGGGTAGGGGATGAGCAGTTCTTC
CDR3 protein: CASSSRTGVGDEQFF

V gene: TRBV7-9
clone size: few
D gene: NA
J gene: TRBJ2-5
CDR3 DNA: TGTGCCAGCAGCTTAGGGGCGGCCAGCCAGTACTTC
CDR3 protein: CASSLGAASQYF

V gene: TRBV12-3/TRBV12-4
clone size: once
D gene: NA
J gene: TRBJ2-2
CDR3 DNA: TGTGCCAGCAGTTTAATAGAAGCGATCGGGGAGCTGTTTTTT
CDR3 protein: CASSLIEAIGELFF

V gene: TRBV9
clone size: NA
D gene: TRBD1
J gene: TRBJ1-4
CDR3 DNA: TGTGCCAGCAGCCAACAGGGGACAAATGAAAAACTGTTTTTT
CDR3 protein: CASSQQGTNEKLFF

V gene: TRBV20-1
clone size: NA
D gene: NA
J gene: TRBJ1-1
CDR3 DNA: TGCAGTGCTAGAGATCAGCGGGGGAAACCTGAAGCTTTCTTT
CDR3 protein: CSARDQRGKPEAFF

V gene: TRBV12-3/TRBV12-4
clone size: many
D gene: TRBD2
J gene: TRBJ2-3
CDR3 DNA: TGTGCCAGCAGTTGGAGCCCAGCGGGGGGAGGGGATACGCAGTATTTT
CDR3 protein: CASSWSPAGGGDTQYF

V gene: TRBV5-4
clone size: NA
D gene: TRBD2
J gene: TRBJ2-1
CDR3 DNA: TGTGCCAGTGAACTAGCGGGGGGGTACAATGAGCAGTTCTTC
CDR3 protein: CASELAGGYNEQFF

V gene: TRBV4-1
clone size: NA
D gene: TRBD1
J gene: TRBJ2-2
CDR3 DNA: TGCGCCAGCAGCCAAGCCGGCTATGGGACAGTTAACACCGGGGAGCTGTTTTTT
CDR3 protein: CASSQAGYGTVNTGELFF

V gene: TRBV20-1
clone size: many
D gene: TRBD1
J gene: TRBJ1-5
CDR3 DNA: TGCAGTGCTACTTCAGATTACAGGGGCAGGAGCAATCAGCCCCAGCATTTT
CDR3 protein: CSATSDYRGRSNQPQHF

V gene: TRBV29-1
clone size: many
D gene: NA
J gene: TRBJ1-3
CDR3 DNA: TGCAGCGTGGATCGTCGGACGTCAGGCCCTGGAAACACCATATATTTT
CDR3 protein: CSVDRRTSGPGNTIYF

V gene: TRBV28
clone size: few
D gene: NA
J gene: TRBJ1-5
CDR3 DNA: TGTGCCAGTAGACCGGGGGGTGAGGGCAATCAGCCCCAGCATTTT
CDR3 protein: CASRPGGEGNQPQHF

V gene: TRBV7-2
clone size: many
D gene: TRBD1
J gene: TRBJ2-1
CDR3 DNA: TGTGCCAGCAGCTTAGTACCAGGACAGGGAGTGAGCAATGAGCAGTTCTTC
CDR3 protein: CASSLVPGQGVSNEQFF